These T cell receptor beta chains were read from a single sample in a study of blood T cell repertoires in COVID-19. Clones were read by immunoSEQ multiplex PCR, and TCRdb kept only the in-frame ones, dropping some. The table includes 110,000 or so clones, roughly 84% detected once. Source material: peripheral blood. The receptors originated from a woman in her 70s who had recovered from COVID-19. Both conserved end residues are part of each CDR3. Each record gives: J gene, clone size, V gene, D gene, CDR3 protein, CDR3 DNA. The D gene is left open where the match is weak. Expanded clones are given a class, and other clones once, few, many or no size at all.

>TRBJ1-5|.|TRBV10-3|TRBD1
CAISELGQGRQPQHF
TGTGCCATCAGTGAGTTGGGACAGGGACGTCAGCCCCAGCATTTT
>TRBJ2-4|.|TRBV6-1|.
CASSASSSQTKNIQYF
TGTGCCAGCAGTGCCAGCTCTAGCCAGACCAAAAACATTCAGTACTTC
>TRBJ1-6|.|TRBV5-1|.
CASSLQGSRDSPLHF
TGCGCCAGCAGCTTGCAGGGGAGCCGGGATTCACCCCTCCACTTT
>TRBJ2-7|.|TRBV4-3|TRBD1
CASSQGLDRGLYEQYF
TGCGCCAGCAGCCAGGGATTGGACAGGGGGCTGTACGAGCAGTACTTC
>TRBJ2-1|.|TRBV6-5|.
CASSYSGREQFF
TGTGCCAGCAGTTACTCGGGGCGGGAGCAGTTCTTC
>TRBJ2-7|once|TRBV11-3|TRBD1
CASSQGAGEQYF
TGTGCCAGCAGCCAGGGGGCGGGGGAGCAGTACTTC
>TRBJ2-1|.|TRBV20-1|TRBD2
CSASRSGGAEGEQFF
TGCAGTGCTAGTAGAAGCGGGGGGGCCGAGGGTGAGCAGTTCTTC
>TRBJ1-4|.|TRBV4-3|.
CASSQGYRLTGEKLFF
TGCGCCAGCAGCCAAGGATACAGGCTTACGGGTGAAAAACTGTTTTTT
>TRBJ2-4|.|TRBV5-8|TRBD1
CASSFSPGTGRNIQYF
TGTGCCAGCAGCTTTAGCCCGGGGACAGGGAGAAACATTCAGTACTTC
>TRBJ2-7|medium-sized|TRBV11-2|TRBD1
CASTISRGPTYEQYF
TGTGCCAGCACAATTTCAAGGGGGCCCACCTACGAGCAGTACTTC
>TRBJ2-2|.|TRBV7-3|.
CASSPVAGTGELFF
TGTGCCAGCAGCCCGGTCGCGGGTACCGGGGAGCTGTTTTTT